Below, 5 T cell receptor beta chains from the same sample are listed, as sequenced in a study of shared clonotypes between healthy human individuals. The data were produced by immunoSEQ multiplex PCR, yet TCRdb's version contains in-frame clones alone and is incomplete. The sample holds hundreds of thousands of clones, 90% to 96% seen once. The sequencing input was naive CD4+ T cells sorted from blood. The subset denotes: CD45RA+ positively selected. Source of these receptors: a woman in her twenties or thirties in good health.

The CDR3: CASSRPGQTTPGNQPQHF. The CDR3, as DNA: TGTGCCAGCAGCCGGCCGGGACAGACGACTCCGGGCAATCAGCCCCAGCATTTT. The chain recombines TRBV16 with TRBJ1-5; the match to TRBD1 covers 7 bases. This CDR3 has 18 amino acids. V dropped 4 bases and J dropped 2; count of bases not matched to a gene: 14. The V gene's germline CDR1 is KGHSY and CDR2 FQNENV.

This chain joins TRBV5-4 and TRBJ2-2; the match to TRBD2 covers 9 bases. CDR1 SGHNT and CDR2 YYREEE come from the germline V gene (reference sequence). V trimming: 4 bases; J trimming: 7 bases; junction bases outside the gene matches: 5. This CDR3 comprises 14 residues. In DNA form, the CDR3 reads TGTGCCAGCAGCCCGGGACTAGCTGTCGGGGAGCTGTTTTTT. Protein sequence: CASSPGLAVGELFF.

This clone was seen a few times. V gene TRBV4-1 combines with J gene TRBJ1-1; D ambiguous. The V gene's germline CDR1 is MGHRA and CDR2 YSYEKL. The CDR3 runs 14 residues. Trimming left V 1 base short and J 0 bases short, with 6 bases between. CDR3 bases: TGCGCCAGCAGCCAAGCTACAGTGAACACTGAAGCTTTCTTT. It encodes CASSQATVNTEAFF.

The chain employs TRBV11-2 and TRBJ2-1; possibly TRBD1 for D (5 bases). The CDR3 has 16 residues. Trimming took 1 base from V and 4 from J, leaving 14 bases between them. Germline V gene data show CDR1 as SGHAT and CDR2 as FQNNGV. In nucleotides, the CDR3 is TGTGCCAGCAGCTTAGTTCCCGGGCCAGGGTACAATGAGCAGTTCTTC. The encoded protein is CASSLVPGPGYNEQFF.

The chain is built from TRBV5-1 and TRBJ2-7; TRBD1 aligns across 7 bases. Losses at the gene ends were 4 bases for V and 0 bases for J; bases not matched to a gene: 7. CDR1 is SGHRS and CDR2 is YFSETQ in the germline V gene. The CDR3 runs to 15 residues. CDR3 in amino acids: CASSHRQGYSYEQYF. CDR3 in DNA: TGCGCCAGCAGCCACAGACAGGGATACTCCTACGAGCAGTACTTC.